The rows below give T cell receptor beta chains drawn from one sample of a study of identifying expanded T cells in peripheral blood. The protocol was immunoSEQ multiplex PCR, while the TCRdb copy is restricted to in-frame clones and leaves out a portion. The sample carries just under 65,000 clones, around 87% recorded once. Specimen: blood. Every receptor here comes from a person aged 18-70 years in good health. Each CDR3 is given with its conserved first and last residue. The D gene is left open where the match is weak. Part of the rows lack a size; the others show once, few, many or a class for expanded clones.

CDR3 DNA: TGTGCCAGCAGCTTGGGGGGCACCGAAGAGACCCAGTACTTC
CDR3 protein: CASSLGGTEETQYF
J gene: TRBJ2-5
D gene: NA
clone size: NA
V gene: TRBV5-6

CDR3 DNA: TGTGCCAGCAGCTTCTGGACGGGCACAGATACGCAGTATTTT
CDR3 protein: CASSFWTGTDTQYF
J gene: TRBJ2-3
D gene: NA
clone size: once
V gene: TRBV7-9

CDR3 DNA: TGTGCCAGTAGTGTCGCCCGGACAGGGAGGGGTGAAAAACTGTTTTTT
CDR3 protein: CASSVARTGRGEKLFF
J gene: TRBJ1-4
D gene: TRBD1
clone size: NA
V gene: TRBV19

CDR3 DNA: TGTGCCAGCAGCTTCCAGGAAGGGCGAATCAATGAGCAGTTCTTC
CDR3 protein: CASSFQEGRINEQFF
J gene: TRBJ2-1
D gene: NA
clone size: once
V gene: TRBV7-9

CDR3 DNA: TGTGCCAGCAGCGCCGGGGGCGGCATTCAGTACTTC
CDR3 protein: CASSAGGGIQYF
J gene: TRBJ2-4
D gene: NA
clone size: NA
V gene: TRBV9

CDR3 DNA: TGCGCCAGCAGCCAAGAGCGGACAGCCCCCTACGAGCAGTACTTC
CDR3 protein: CASSQERTAPYEQYF
J gene: TRBJ2-7
D gene: NA
clone size: NA
V gene: TRBV4-3

CDR3 DNA: TGTGCCAGCAGTCCAGGGACTAGCGGGAGCACAGATACGCAGTATTTT
CDR3 protein: CASSPGTSGSTDTQYF
J gene: TRBJ2-3
D gene: TRBD2
clone size: NA
V gene: TRBV7-9

CDR3 DNA: TGTGCCTGGAGTGTCCCTCGGACTAGTCCCTACAATGAGCAGTTCTTC
CDR3 protein: CAWSVPRTSPYNEQFF
J gene: TRBJ2-1
D gene: TRBD2
clone size: NA
V gene: TRBV30

CDR3 DNA: TGTGCCAGTAGTATTGGGGACTTCCAAGAGACCCAGTACTTC
CDR3 protein: CASSIGDFQETQYF
J gene: TRBJ2-5
D gene: NA
clone size: NA
V gene: TRBV19

CDR3 DNA: TGTGCCAGCAGCGCCCACCACAATCAGCCCCAGCATTTT
CDR3 protein: CASSAHHNQPQHF
J gene: TRBJ1-5
D gene: NA
clone size: NA
V gene: TRBV7-6

CDR3 DNA: TGTGCCAGTAGTCTAAATAGCAATCAGCCCCAGCATTTT
CDR3 protein: CASSLNSNQPQHF
J gene: TRBJ1-5
D gene: NA
clone size: NA
V gene: TRBV19

CDR3 DNA: TGTGCCAGCAGGCGGGGACCAACAGATACGCAGTATTTT
CDR3 protein: CASRRGPTDTQYF
J gene: TRBJ2-3
D gene: NA
clone size: NA
V gene: TRBV6-5

CDR3 DNA: TGTGCCAGCAGTCCGCAGAGGGGTGCTGCCTACGAGCAGTACTTC
CDR3 protein: CASSPQRGAAYEQYF
J gene: TRBJ2-7
D gene: NA
clone size: NA
V gene: TRBV25-1

CDR3 DNA: TGTGCCAGCAGCTTAGATGGTTTGGGGTGGAGTACTGAAGCTTTCTTT
CDR3 protein: CASSLDGLGWSTEAFF
J gene: TRBJ1-1
D gene: NA
clone size: NA
V gene: TRBV13

CDR3 DNA: TGTGCCAGCAGTTTAGCGGGGGGCCTCATATACGAGCAGTACTTC
CDR3 protein: CASSLAGGLIYEQYF
J gene: TRBJ2-7
D gene: TRBD2
clone size: NA
V gene: TRBV28

CDR3 DNA: TGTGCCAGCAGCTTAGGGACAGGGAATGAAAAACTGTTTTTT
CDR3 protein: CASSLGTGNEKLFF
J gene: TRBJ1-4
D gene: TRBD1
clone size: NA
V gene: TRBV7-6

CDR3 DNA: TGTGCCAGCAGCCGGTCAGCGGGAGGGAGCTCCTACGAGCAGTACTTC
CDR3 protein: CASSRSAGGSSYEQYF
J gene: TRBJ2-7
D gene: TRBD2
clone size: NA
V gene: TRBV5-4

CDR3 DNA: TGTGCCAGCAGTGCACGGACAGGGATATCCTCTGGGGCCAACGTCCTGACTTTC
CDR3 protein: CASSARTGISSGANVLTF
J gene: TRBJ2-6
D gene: TRBD1
clone size: NA
V gene: TRBV2

CDR3 DNA: TGTGCCAGCAGCCGACCCCTAGCGGGAGGTCCCCACGAGCAGTACTTC
CDR3 protein: CASSRPLAGGPHEQYF
J gene: TRBJ2-7
D gene: TRBD2
clone size: NA
V gene: TRBV5-4

CDR3 DNA: TGTGCCAGCGGGACAGATACGTATGGCTACACCTTC
CDR3 protein: CASGTDTYGYTF
J gene: TRBJ1-2
D gene: TRBD1
clone size: few
V gene: TRBV19

CDR3 DNA: TGTGCCAGCAGTGAAGGGTCTGGGGCCAACGTCCTGACTTTC
CDR3 protein: CASSEGSGANVLTF
J gene: TRBJ2-6
D gene: NA
clone size: NA
V gene: TRBV6-1

CDR3 DNA: TGTGCCAGCAGCCCAGAGGAGGGCAACGAGCAGTACTTC
CDR3 protein: CASSPEEGNEQYF
J gene: TRBJ2-7
D gene: NA
clone size: few
V gene: TRBV4-2

CDR3 DNA: TGTGCCAGCACTTTCAGGGGTGGTGAGCAGTTCTTC
CDR3 protein: CASTFRGGEQFF
J gene: TRBJ2-1
D gene: NA
clone size: NA
V gene: TRBV6-6

CDR3 DNA: TGTGCCAGCAGTTTCGGGACAGGCAATCAGCCCCAGCATTTT
CDR3 protein: CASSFGTGNQPQHF
J gene: TRBJ1-5
D gene: TRBD1
clone size: NA
V gene: TRBV27

CDR3 DNA: TGTGCCAGCAGTGAACAGGCGGGACTAGCGGCTAGCACAGATACGCAGTATTTT
CDR3 protein: CASSEQAGLAASTDTQYF
J gene: TRBJ2-3
D gene: TRBD2
clone size: NA
V gene: TRBV6-1

CDR3 DNA: TGTGCCAGCAGCCACCGGACAGGGCGGGGCGGGGAGCTGTTTTTT
CDR3 protein: CASSHRTGRGGELFF
J gene: TRBJ2-2
D gene: TRBD1
clone size: NA
V gene: TRBV14

CDR3 DNA: TGCGCCAGCAGCTTGGACGGGATTAACTATGGCTACACCTTC
CDR3 protein: CASSLDGINYGYTF
J gene: TRBJ1-2
D gene: NA
clone size: NA
V gene: TRBV5-1

CDR3 DNA: TGCGCCAGCAGCTTGGACATCTATAGGGAGCAGTACTTC
CDR3 protein: CASSLDIYREQYF
J gene: TRBJ2-7
D gene: NA
clone size: once
V gene: TRBV5-1

CDR3 DNA: TGTGCCAGCAGCTTAGATGTATCCTACGAGCAGTACTTC
CDR3 protein: CASSLDVSYEQYF
J gene: TRBJ2-7
D gene: NA
clone size: NA
V gene: TRBV7-9

CDR3 DNA: TGTGCCAGCAGCCCCCTGGGAGAGACCCAGTACTTC
CDR3 protein: CASSPLGETQYF
J gene: TRBJ2-5
D gene: NA
clone size: NA
V gene: TRBV7-7

CDR3 DNA: TGTGCCACATTCCCTCGGGGAGGGGGCGGCACCGGGGAGCTGTTTTTT
CDR3 protein: CATFPRGGGGTGELFF
J gene: TRBJ2-2
D gene: NA
clone size: few
V gene: TRBV10-3

CDR3 DNA: TGCGCCAGCAGCTTGGGGCGACGCAACAATGAGCAGTTCTTC
CDR3 protein: CASSLGRRNNEQFF
J gene: TRBJ2-1
D gene: NA
clone size: once
V gene: TRBV5-1

CDR3 DNA: TGTGCCAGCAGCGCCCAAGAGACTACTAGCGGGAGGAATGAGCAGTTCTTC
CDR3 protein: CASSAQETTSGRNEQFF
J gene: TRBJ2-1
D gene: TRBD2
clone size: NA
V gene: TRBV7-8

CDR3 DNA: TGTGCCAGCAGCCAAGATTTCGTTATTAGCAGGGGCAATCAGCCCCAGCATTTT
CDR3 protein: CASSQDFVISRGNQPQHF
J gene: TRBJ1-5
D gene: NA
clone size: NA
V gene: TRBV4-2

CDR3 DNA: TGTGCCAGCAGCCACTTTTCAGACAGGGGGCCGACCGGGGAGCTGTTTTTT
CDR3 protein: CASSHFSDRGPTGELFF
J gene: TRBJ2-2
D gene: TRBD1
clone size: few
V gene: TRBV4-2

CDR3 DNA: TGTGCCAGCTCCCCGACAGGGGGCGGTGAAAAACTGTTTTTT
CDR3 protein: CASSPTGGGEKLFF
J gene: TRBJ1-4
D gene: TRBD1
clone size: NA
V gene: TRBV18

CDR3 DNA: TGCGCCAGCAGCGACAGGGTTGCCAAAAACATTCAGTACTTC
CDR3 protein: CASSDRVAKNIQYF
J gene: TRBJ2-4
D gene: TRBD1
clone size: NA
V gene: TRBV5-1

CDR3 DNA: TGTGCCAGCAGCAAAGCTACTAGCGGTTCTAAGAACACCGGGGAGCTGTTTTTT
CDR3 protein: CASSKATSGSKNTGELFF
J gene: TRBJ2-2
D gene: NA
clone size: NA
V gene: TRBV21-1

CDR3 DNA: TGTGCCAGCTCACCGGCAGAAGCTAACTATGGCTACACCTTC
CDR3 protein: CASSPAEANYGYTF
J gene: TRBJ1-2
D gene: NA
clone size: NA
V gene: TRBV18

CDR3 DNA: TGTGCCAGCAGTTACACAGGGGCCCCCCTCGTCGGGGAGCTGTTTTTT
CDR3 protein: CASSYTGAPLVGELFF
J gene: TRBJ2-2
D gene: TRBD1
clone size: NA
V gene: TRBV6-5

CDR3 DNA: TGTGCCAGCAGCCGAACGAGCACTAGCGGGGGGGCCGTGGAGACCCAGTACTTC
CDR3 protein: CASSRTSTSGGAVETQYF
J gene: TRBJ2-5
D gene: TRBD2
clone size: NA
V gene: TRBV7-6

CDR3 DNA: TGTGCCACCAGCAGAGATCGGGCCAACCGGGACATTCAGTACTTC
CDR3 protein: CATSRDRANRDIQYF
J gene: TRBJ2-4
D gene: NA
clone size: NA
V gene: TRBV15

CDR3 DNA: TGTGCCAGCAGCGTAGTGGCGACGAGCTCCTACGAGCAGTACTTC
CDR3 protein: CASSVVATSSYEQYF
J gene: TRBJ2-7
D gene: NA
clone size: NA
V gene: TRBV9

CDR3 DNA: TGCGCCAGCAGCCAAGTAATAGGGAGGATAGAGCATCGTCAGCCCCAGCATTTT
CDR3 protein: CASSQVIGRIEHRQPQHF
J gene: TRBJ1-5
D gene: NA
clone size: NA
V gene: TRBV4-1

CDR3 DNA: TGTGCCAGCAGGTCTCGACAGGGTTCCTACGAGCAGTACTTC
CDR3 protein: CASRSRQGSYEQYF
J gene: TRBJ2-7
D gene: TRBD1
clone size: NA
V gene: TRBV7-3

CDR3 DNA: TGTGCCAGCAGTGAGGGGGTAGGAGGTAACATTCAGTACTTC
CDR3 protein: CASSEGVGGNIQYF
J gene: TRBJ2-4
D gene: NA
clone size: once
V gene: TRBV6-1

CDR3 DNA: TGTGCCATCAGTGAGCCAGAGACAGGGGGTTACGAGCAGTACTTC
CDR3 protein: CAISEPETGGYEQYF
J gene: TRBJ2-7
D gene: TRBD1
clone size: NA
V gene: TRBV10-3

CDR3 DNA: TGTGCCAGCAGCTTGGATTGGGACAGGGACCAAGAGACCCAGTACTTC
CDR3 protein: CASSLDWDRDQETQYF
J gene: TRBJ2-5
D gene: TRBD1
clone size: NA
V gene: TRBV7-2

CDR3 DNA: TGTGCCAGCAGTGTAACTTCGGGACAGGGTAATTCACCCCTCCACTTT
CDR3 protein: CASSVTSGQGNSPLHF
J gene: TRBJ1-6
D gene: TRBD1
clone size: few
V gene: TRBV6-1

CDR3 DNA: TGCGCCAGCAGCCCTGAGCTAGCGGGAGGGCCAGATGAGCAGTTCTTC
CDR3 protein: CASSPELAGGPDEQFF
J gene: TRBJ2-1
D gene: TRBD2
clone size: NA
V gene: TRBV4-3